The T cell receptor beta chain under discussion was sequenced for a study of T cells in Graves' hyperthyroidism and ophthalmopathy (dated by TCRdb to the late 2010s). Concerning the study at large: Peripheral blood was collected at initial diagnosis, before any treatment. TCR V-J signatures able to tell the groups apart were searched for in a discovery cohort of more than 90 patients, of whom more than 40 had Graves' ophthalmopathy and roughly 57 had stable Graves' hyperthyroidism. Whether ophthalmopathy could be predicted prospectively was tested in an independent validation cohort made up of some 20 hyperthyroidism patients plus 17 patients who later progressed to ophthalmopathy. The 100 discovery patients were divided at random into training and test sets in a 7:3 ratio. Thyroid tissue and blood T-cell repertoires from six or seven Graves' hyperthyroidism patients were also compared in the study. Following sampling, methimazole starting at 30 mg daily was given to hyperthyroidism patients, and high-dose intravenous methylprednisolone was given to ophthalmopathy patients. The paper reports TCR Vbeta CDR3 sequencing of about 140 peripheral blood samples: 40 to 45 ophthalmopathy, over 70 hyperthyroidism and around 17 progressor patients.

Trimmed from V: 3 bases; trimmed from J: 6 bases; junction bases lacking a gene match: 12. CDR1 PRHDT and CDR2 FYEKMQ were looked up in the germline V gene (reference sequence). Counted from cysteine to phenylalanine, this CDR3 has 17 amino acids. This entry keeps only the CDR3 DNA: 51 bases, framed from base 1. General study outcomes and caveats: Most expanded thyroid clonotypes (frequency above 0.001) were also found in blood, which suggests that blood repertoires may mirror thyroid immune responses. A 13 V-J signature model separated ophthalmopathy from stable hyperthyroidism, with roughly 88% sensitivity and roughly 81% specificity in cross-validation and 80%/75% in testing. No statistical method was used to set the sample size in advance, and investigators knew the group allocation. In validation, the model predicted progression to ophthalmopathy with 65% to 71% sensitivity and around 72% specificity, a median of approximately 6.5 months before onset.

Stable Graves' hyperthyroidism was defined as no progression to ophthalmopathy during 18 months of follow-up. Hyperthyroidism patients were newly diagnosed, with disease duration under 2 months, and aged 18 to 65 years. Any patient with an uncontrolled infection, another autoimmune disease, pregnancy or lactation was excluded. Diagnoses were established on the basis of clinical symptoms, serum thyroxine and TRAb, thyroid ultrasound, and orbital computed tomography. PBMCs were isolated from 10 ml of fresh peripheral blood by Ficoll-Paque density gradient centrifugation. Total RNA was extracted with Trizol reagent, and quality was checked on an Agilent 2100 Bioanalyzer. Amplification of TCR beta CDR3 regions was carried out from RNA transcripts. A first-round RT-PCR of the TCR CDR3 used the HTBI primer set with the Qiagen OneStep RT-PCR kit. The libraries were constructed in a second round of multiplex PCR and then size-selected and purified. Paired-end sequencing of the libraries was performed with 100 bp reads on an Illumina HiSeq2000. For the original study's pipeline: Raw data were processed with SOAPnuke, discarding reads with adapters, uncalled bases, mean Phred below 15, or no exact constant-primer or identifier match. High-quality paired reads were merged using COPE v1.2.5, and each unique nucleotide sequence was defined as a clonotype. MiTCR v1.1 was used to align clonotypes to the IMGT TRBV, TRBD and TRBJ reference segments. The analysis was restricted to V-J combinations with a frequency above 0.0001, which together covered 99.2% of the repertoires. The TCS score was defined as the ratio of F50 (clonal expansion) to E x V (chaos), calculated using BLOSUM62-based TCRdist between CDR3 peptides within each V-J. Welch's t-statistics and random forest reduced around 550 V-J features to some 14, which were used in a naive Bayes classifier (R e1071). Clones were called with MiXCR by TCRdb after fastp trimmed the public reads at Q25, and only in-frame beta chains were retained. When rows share a CDR3 protein, they turn into one entry using the most common DNA and genes. These V and J calls are TCRdb output, not the study's own analysis. The sample data list some 460,000 distinct CDR3 sequences, and 15% to 19% of these were observed just once. The leading ten clones occupy about 14% of the sample.

About this clonotype itself: Its cognate antigen has yet to be identified. No much larger clonotype is one base removed from it; base qualities were not supplied.

This TCR derives from a woman aged 18 to 35 with Graves' hyperthyroidism. The sequence links TRBV13 to TRBJ2-7; TRBD1 aligns with 12 central bases. The sequencing input was blood. This receptor carries the CDR3 CASSFLYPGTGGIEQYF. The DNA sequence is TGTGCCAGCAGCTTTCTTTACCCCGGGACAGGGGGCATCGAGCAGTACTTC.